Listed here are 28 T cell receptor beta chains from one sample, sequenced in a study of graft-versus-host responses after intestinal transplantation. Processing of graft tissue released intraepithelial and lamina propria lymphocytes. Repertoires were generated with immunoSEQ multiplex PCR, while TCRdb's copy carries only in-frame clones and drops some. The sample consists of approximately 5,000 clones, 65% to 80% of them appearing once. Source: ileum tissue, taken approximately 220 days after intestinal transplant. These receptor sequences come from a human patient who received an intestinal transplant, so some T cells may come from the graft donor.

This clone occurred a few times. The chain employs TRBV30 and TRBJ2-1; 11 bases are shared with TRBD2. Germline V gene lookup returns CDR1 GTSNPN and CDR2 SVGIG (reference sequence). The CDR3 is 12 residues long. After removal of 4 bases from V and 13 bases from J, the junction contained 6 bases not matched to a gene. The CDR3 loop reads CAWTSGGPGQFF. The CDR3 coding sequence is TGTGCCTGGACTAGCGGGGGGCCGGGACAGTTCTTC.

J is TRBJ2-1 and V is TRBV10-3, with TRBD1 as a possible D gene (7 bases). The V gene's germline CDR1 is ENHRY and CDR2 SYGVKD. CDR3 length equals 15 residues. Trimming took 5 bases from V and 10 from J, leaving 21 bases between them. CDR3: CAISSPSGGSQEQFF. For the CDR3, the DNA is TGTGCCATCAGTAGCCCCTCAGGGGGGTCACAGGAGCAGTTCTTC.

The chain joins TRBV4-1 to TRBJ1-1; TRBD1 matches 7 bases. The junction had 9 bases not matched to a gene; V was cut back by 0 bases and J by 2 bases. CDR3 length equals 17 residues. Germline V lookup: CDR1 MGHRA, CDR2 YSYEKL. The CDR3 nucleotides are TGCGCCAGCAGCCAAGAGGGACAGAGCAGACTAAACACTGAAGCTTTCTTT. It codes for CASSQEGQSRLNTEAFF.

The gene calls are TRBV6-4 and TRBJ2-2; 10 nucleotides align to TRBD2. V shed 4 bases, J shed 6 bases, and the junction held 8 bases outside the gene matches. Germline V gene lookup returns CDR1 MRHNA and CDR2 SNTAGT. The CDR3 totals 16 residues. The DNA of the CDR3 is TGTGCCAGCAGTGCCGAAGCGGGGGGGCTATCCGGGGAGCTGTTTTTT. Amino acid sequence: CASSAEAGGLSGELFF.

DNA for the CDR3: TGCGCCAGCAGAATACAGGGGGCCGAAAAACTGTTTTTT. The encoded protein is CASRIQGAEKLFF. The rearrangement uses TRBV5-1 and TRBJ1-4, with 9 bases lining up with TRBD1. Germline V gives CDR1 SGHRS, CDR2 YFSETQ. The ends lost 5 bases at V and 8 bases at J; junction bases unmatched: 4. This CDR3 spans 13 amino acids.

The chain couples TRBV6-1 to TRBJ2-2, with D unresolved. In germline, CDR1 is MNHNS, CDR2 SASEGT. The CDR3 loop spans 10 amino acids. The V and J ends lost 11 bases and 5 bases respectively, with 6 bases between them. The CDR3, as DNA: TGTGCCGGCCAGACCGGGGAGCTGTTTTTT. This gives the protein CAGQTGELFF.

This chain uses TRBV11-1 with TRBJ2-7; TRBD1 matches 8 bases. This CDR3 is built from 14 residues. The trim removed 8 bases at V and 2 bases at J, leaving 8 bases unmatched. Germline V gene data show CDR1 as SGHAT and CDR2 as FQDESV (reference sequence). In DNA, the CDR3 is TGTGCCAGCGGCCAGACAGGGGCAACCTACGAGCAGTACTTC. Translation gives CASGQTGATYEQYF.

The gene calls are TRBV5-1 and TRBJ1-2; D is perhaps TRBD1 (5 bases). In germline, CDR1 is SGHRS, CDR2 YFSETQ. V was trimmed by 3 bases and J by 7 bases, leaving 16 bases between them. The CDR3 has 14 residues. This chain's CDR3 is CASSSGDGLSGYTF. The CDR3 DNA follows: TGCGCCAGCAGCTCGGGGGACGGACTTAGTGGCTACACCTTC.

The CDR3 region is CASSDRFGGYTF. The CDR3 region has the DNA TGTGCCAGCAGTGACAGGTTCGGAGGCTACACCTTC. This chain connects TRBV6-1 to TRBJ1-2, with D unclear. Germline V gives CDR1 MNHNS, CDR2 SASEGT. V lost 3 bases and J lost 8, with 10 bases in between. This CDR3 region has 12 residues.

As to this clone: One junction end does not reproduce the germline sequence, and a read error may be involved. This rearrangement joins TRBV29-1 to TRBJ2-7, with D possibly being TRBD2 (6 bases). From germline, CDR1 is SQVTM and CDR2 ANQGSEA. This CDR3 is built from 14 residues. As DNA, the CDR3 is TGCTGCGTTCTAAGGGCGGGGAGCTCCTACGAGCAGTACTTC. It codes for CCVLRAGSSYEQYF.

The genes are TRBV6-6 and TRBJ1-1; D not resolved. The germline gives CDR1 MNHNY, CDR2 SVGAGI (reference sequence). V was clipped by 2 bases and J by 0 bases, with 4 bases between them. This CDR3 spans 13 amino acids. The CDR3 spells CASSYNLNTEAFF. The CDR3 bases are TGTGCCAGCAGTTACAATTTGAACACTGAAGCTTTCTTT.

This chain uses TRBV11-2 with TRBJ2-5; 14 bases fit TRBD2. With V trimmed by 5 bases and J by 4 bases, 12 bases remained unmatched. Germline V gives CDR1 SGHAT, CDR2 FQNNGV. The CDR3 is 18 amino acids. The CDR3 spells CASSIGTTSGGGTETQYF. The CDR3 DNA reads as TGTGCCAGCAGCATAGGGACGACTAGCGGGGGGGGTACAGAGACCCAGTACTTC.

This chain uses TRBV7-9 with TRBJ2-2, with D perhaps being TRBD1 or TRBD2 (5 bases each). Trimming shortened V by 2 bases and J by 3 bases, and 7 bases separated the two germline ends. There are 14 residues in the CDR3. The V gene's germline CDR1 is SEHNR and CDR2 FQNEAQ (reference sequence). CDR3 sequence: CASSLLGDTGELFF. CDR3 DNA: TGTGCCAGCAGCTTATTGGGGGACACCGGGGAGCTGTTTTTT. Full variable domain (rest looked up from reference TRBV7-9 and TRBJ2-2): DTGVSQNPRHKITKRGQNVTFRCDPISEHNRLYWYRQTLGQGPEFLTYFQNEAQLEKSRLLSDRFSAERPKGSFSTLEIQRTEQGDSAMYLCASSLLGDTGELFFGEGSRLTVL.

This sequence joins TRBV5-1 and TRBJ1-2; no firm D call. The germline V and J ends were trimmed by 4 bases and 5 bases, with 30 bases remaining between them. Germline V gene data show CDR1 as SGHRS and CDR2 as YFSETQ. The CDR3 has 19 amino acids. The CDR3 here is CASSPAPSHENWISYGYTF. The CDR3 region has the DNA TGCGCCAGCAGCCCGGCGCCCTCCCATGAGAATTGGATCTCGTATGGCTACACCTTC.

This clone was seen more than once but under ten times. J is TRBJ1-6 and V is TRBV7-6, with D unclear. The CDR3 is 14 amino acids. Trimming pared 3 bases from V and 5 bases from J, leaving 8 bases between. Looked up from germline, CDR1 is SGHVS and CDR2 is FNYEAQ. The CDR3: CASSFSQHNSPLHF. The CDR3 bases are TGTGCCAGCAGCTTCTCACAGCATAATTCACCCCTCCACTTT.

This clone was recorded a few times. J is TRBJ2-3 and V is TRBV7-9; D gene ambiguous. Germline CDR1 is SEHNR and CDR2 is FQNEAQ (reference sequence). The CDR3 totals 15 residues. The V end was cut by 5 bases, the J end by 0 bases, with 12 bases between. The CDR3, as DNA: TGTGCCAGCAGCACCCTAAGGTCCAGCACAGATACGCAGTATTTT. This sequence encodes CASSTLRSSTDTQYF.

The rearrangement joins TRBV19 to TRBJ2-5; 10 positions match TRBD2. This CDR3 is 14 amino acids long. V shed 9 bases and J 5 bases; nucleotides not matched to a gene: 9. CDR1 LNHDA and CDR2 SQIVND come from the germline V gene (reference sequence). CDR3 residues: CASKNEGLAETQYF. The CDR3 coding sequence is TGTGCCAGCAAAAACGAGGGACTAGCGGAGACCCAGTACTTC.

The rearrangement links TRBV11-2 to TRBJ2-3; 8 nucleotides agree with TRBD2. CDR1 is SGHAT, CDR2 FQNNGV, per germline. The CDR3 is 14 residues long. The V segment lost 3 bases and the J segment 2 bases; nucleotides outside the gene matches: 1. Here the CDR3 reads CASSLRGVTDTQYF. Here the CDR3 DNA reads TGTGCCAGCAGCTTGCGGGGGGTCACAGATACGCAGTATTTT.

The chain joins TRBV28 to TRBJ2-7; D is possibly TRBD1 (5 bases). Trimming pared 7 bases from V and 2 bases from J, leaving 15 bases between. This CDR3 comprises 14 residues. Per the germline V gene, CDR1 is MDHEN and CDR2 is SYDVKM. The CDR3 region has the DNA TGTGCCAGCATTAAATCTTCCAGGGCCTACGAGCAGTACTTC. It is translated as CASIKSSRAYEQYF.

The rearrangement joins TRBV28 to TRBJ1-1, with a tentative D call TRBD1 (5 bases). CDR3 length: 14 amino acids. The V gene lost 4 bases and the J gene lost 1 base, with 10 bases spanning the gap. Germline lookup yields CDR1 MDHEN and CDR2 SYDVKM. CDR3 nucleotide sequence: TGTGCCAGCAGTTGGGGGGTACGGAACACTGAAGCTTTCTTT. It codes for CASSWGVRNTEAFF.

The V and J genes are TRBV4-2 and TRBJ2-2, with 13 bases fitting TRBD2. The CDR3 contains 17 residues. V lost 3 bases and J lost 5; bases outside the gene matches: 6. Germline loops: CDR1 LGHNA, CDR2 YNFKEQ. The CDR3 sequence is CASSQATSGGPTGELFF. The CDR3 nucleotides are TGTGCCAGCAGCCAGGCGACTAGCGGGGGGCCTACCGGGGAGCTGTTTTTT.

This clone was seen a handful of times. V and J are TRBV5-1 and TRBJ1-4, with 9 bases lining up with TRBD1. The CDR3 runs to 15 residues. The germline V gene encodes CDR1 SGHRS and CDR2 YFSETQ. V was clipped by 4 bases and J by 7 bases; unmatched bases: 8. The CDR3 sequence: CASSGTTGGGEKLFF. CDR3 nucleotide sequence: TGCGCCAGCAGCGGAACCACAGGGGGCGGTGAAAAACTGTTTTTT.

V is TRBV6-4 and J is TRBJ2-3, with 7 bases fitting TRBD1. The germline CDR1 and CDR2 sequences are MRHNA and SNTAGT. The CDR3 runs 14 residues. Losses at the gene ends were 2 bases for V and 3 bases for J; bases not matched to a gene: 2. The CDR3 bases are TGTGCCAGCAGTGACAGGGGGCCTACAGATACGCAGTATTTT. Translating it yields CASSDRGPTDTQYF.

This clone was seen a few times. This chain joins TRBV18 and TRBJ1-2; 7 nucleotides line up with TRBD1. Germline assignment: CDR1 KGHSH and CDR2 LQKENI. V dropped 4 bases and J dropped 4; count of bases not matched to a gene: 12. CDR3 length: 16 residues. This CDR3 is CASSLDSGTDFYGYTF. The CDR3 DNA reads TGTGCCAGCTCACTAGACTCCGGGACAGACTTCTATGGCTACACCTTC.

A single count supports this clone. The CDR3 loop reads CASSLHDAPGQLNTEAFF. CDR3 DNA: TGCGCCAGCAGCCTTCACGATGCCCCGGGACAGCTGAACACTGAAGCTTTCTTT. V usage is TRBV4-1 and J usage is TRBJ1-1; the match to TRBD1 covers 7 bases. CDR1 and CDR2 from the germline V gene are MGHRA and YSYEKL. This CDR3 is built from 18 residues. After removal of 4 bases from V and 0 bases from J, the junction contained 14 bases not matched to a gene.

V and J are TRBV19 and TRBJ2-7; TRBD1 matches at 8 bases. CDR1 LNHDA and CDR2 SQIVND come from the germline V gene (reference sequence). CDR3 length: 16 amino acids. Trimming took 4 bases from V and 4 from J; bases not matched to a gene: 12. The CDR3 bases are TGTGCCAGTAGTAGAGATTCCGGGACAGGAGCATACGAGCAGTACTTC. Translated, it gives CASSRDSGTGAYEQYF.

This chain joins TRBV7-6 and TRBJ1-3; 10 bases are shared with TRBD1. From germline, CDR1 is SGHVS and CDR2 FNYEAQ. After removal of 3 bases from V and 1 base from J, the junction contained 3 bases not matched to a gene. The CDR3 is 16 residues long. The CDR3 sequence: CASSLRDRGSGNTIYF. The CDR3 bases are TGTGCCAGCAGCTTGAGGGACAGGGGTTCTGGAAACACCATATATTTT.

The gene calls are TRBV30 and TRBJ1-1, with D possibly TRBD1 on 5 matching bases. Per the germline V gene, CDR1 is GTSNPN and CDR2 is SVGIG (reference sequence). Trimming removed 0 bases from V and 0 bases from J, with 11 bases in between. The length of the CDR3 is 15 residues. CDR3 loop: CAWSVRGGVNTEAFF. The CDR3 coding sequence is TGTGCCTGGAGTGTACGGGGAGGGGTGAACACTGAAGCTTTCTTT.